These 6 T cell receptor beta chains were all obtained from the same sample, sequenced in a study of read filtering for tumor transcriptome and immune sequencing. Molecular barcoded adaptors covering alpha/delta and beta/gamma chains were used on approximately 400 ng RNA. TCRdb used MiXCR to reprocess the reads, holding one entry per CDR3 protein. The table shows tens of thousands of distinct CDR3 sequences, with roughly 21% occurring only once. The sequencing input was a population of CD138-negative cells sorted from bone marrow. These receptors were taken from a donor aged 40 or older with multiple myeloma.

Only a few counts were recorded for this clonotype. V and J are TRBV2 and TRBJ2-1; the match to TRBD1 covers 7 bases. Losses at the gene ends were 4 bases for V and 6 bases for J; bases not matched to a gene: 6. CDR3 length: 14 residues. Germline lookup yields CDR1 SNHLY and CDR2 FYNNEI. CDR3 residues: CASSAEGAGNEQFF. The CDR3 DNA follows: TGTGCCAGCAGTGCCGAGGGGGCCGGCAATGAGCAGTTCTTC.

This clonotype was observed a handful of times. CDR3 region: CSVERAGNTIYF. CDR3 coding DNA: TGCAGCGTTGAACGAGCGGGAAACACCATATATTTT. The gene calls are TRBV29-1 and TRBJ1-3; D gene ambiguous. V lost 2 bases, J lost 4 bases, and 6 bases lay in between. This CDR3 is 12 amino acids long. Germline-derived CDR1 and CDR2 are SQVTM and ANQGSEA.

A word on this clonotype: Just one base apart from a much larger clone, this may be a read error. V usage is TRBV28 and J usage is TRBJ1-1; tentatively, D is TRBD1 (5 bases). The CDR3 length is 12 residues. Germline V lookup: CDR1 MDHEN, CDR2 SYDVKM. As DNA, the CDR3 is TGTGCCAGCTGGGACCTGAACACTGATGCTTTCTTT. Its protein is CASWDLNTDAFF.

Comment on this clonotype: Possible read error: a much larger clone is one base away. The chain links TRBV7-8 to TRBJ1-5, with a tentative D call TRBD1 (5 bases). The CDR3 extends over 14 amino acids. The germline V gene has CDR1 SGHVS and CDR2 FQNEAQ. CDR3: CASSPDSSNQLQHF. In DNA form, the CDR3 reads TGTGCCAGCAGCCCCGACAGTAGCAATCAGCTCCAGCATTTT.

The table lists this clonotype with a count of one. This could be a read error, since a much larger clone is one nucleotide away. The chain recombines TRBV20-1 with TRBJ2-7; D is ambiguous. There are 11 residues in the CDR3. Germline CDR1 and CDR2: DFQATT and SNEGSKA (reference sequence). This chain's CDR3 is CSARDAYGQYF. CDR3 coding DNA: TGCAGTGCTAGGGACGCCTACGGGCAGTACTTC.

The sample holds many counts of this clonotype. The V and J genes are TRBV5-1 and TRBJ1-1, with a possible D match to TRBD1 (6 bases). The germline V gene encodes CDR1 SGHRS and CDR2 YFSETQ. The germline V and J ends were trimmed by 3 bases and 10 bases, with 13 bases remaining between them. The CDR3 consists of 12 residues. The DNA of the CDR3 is TGCGCCAGCAGCTCTCAGGGGTCGGGAGCTTTCTTT. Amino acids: CASSSQGSGAFF.